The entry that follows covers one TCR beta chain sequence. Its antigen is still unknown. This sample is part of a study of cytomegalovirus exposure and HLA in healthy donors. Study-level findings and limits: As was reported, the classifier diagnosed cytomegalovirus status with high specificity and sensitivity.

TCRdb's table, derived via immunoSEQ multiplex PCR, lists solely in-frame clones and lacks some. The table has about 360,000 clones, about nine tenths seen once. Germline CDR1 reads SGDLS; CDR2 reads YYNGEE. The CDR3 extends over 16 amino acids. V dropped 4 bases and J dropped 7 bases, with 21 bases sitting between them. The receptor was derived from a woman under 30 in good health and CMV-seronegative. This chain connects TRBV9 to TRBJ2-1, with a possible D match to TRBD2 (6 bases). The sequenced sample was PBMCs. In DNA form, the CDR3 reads TGTGCCAGCAGCCCCCTACAAGGCCGGACTAAGAATGAGCAGTTCTTC. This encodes CASSPLQGRTKNEQFF.